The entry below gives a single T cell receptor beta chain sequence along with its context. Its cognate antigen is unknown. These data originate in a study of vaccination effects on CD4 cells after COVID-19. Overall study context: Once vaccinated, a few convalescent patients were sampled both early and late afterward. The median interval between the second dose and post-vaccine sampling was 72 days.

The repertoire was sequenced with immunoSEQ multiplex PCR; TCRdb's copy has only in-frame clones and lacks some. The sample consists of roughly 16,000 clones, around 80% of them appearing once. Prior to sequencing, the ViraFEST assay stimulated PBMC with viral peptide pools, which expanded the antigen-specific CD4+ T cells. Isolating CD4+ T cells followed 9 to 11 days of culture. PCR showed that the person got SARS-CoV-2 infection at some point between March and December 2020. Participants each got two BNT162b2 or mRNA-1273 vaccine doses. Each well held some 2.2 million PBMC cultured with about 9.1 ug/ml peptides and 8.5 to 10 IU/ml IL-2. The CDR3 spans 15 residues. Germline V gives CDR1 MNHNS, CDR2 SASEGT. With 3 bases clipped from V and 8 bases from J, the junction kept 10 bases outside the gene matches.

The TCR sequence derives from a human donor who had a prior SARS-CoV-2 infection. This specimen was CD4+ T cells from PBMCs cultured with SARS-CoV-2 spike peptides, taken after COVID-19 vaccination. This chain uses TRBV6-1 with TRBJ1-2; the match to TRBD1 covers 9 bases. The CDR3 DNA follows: TGTGCCAGCAGTGAGCTCCGGGACAGGGACTGGGGCTACACCTTC. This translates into CASSELRDRDWGYTF.